This is a list of T cell receptor beta chains from one sample in a study of blood T cell repertoires in COVID-19. Generated by immunoSEQ multiplex PCR, the TCRdb table keeps only in-frame clones and is missing some. The sample lists under 300,000 clones; 80% to 90% were seen once. Sequencing used PBMCs or T cells enriched from blood (not recorded which). All receptors derive from a woman in her thirties or forties who had been exposed to COVID-19. CDR3s include the opening cysteine and the closing phenylalanine or tryptophan. A D gene is named only where the DNA matches it firmly. Not all rows give a size; the values are once, few, many and, for expanded clones, a class.

j_gene	d_gene	abundance	v_gene	len	CDR3aa	CDR3nt
TRBJ1-6	-	-	TRBV20-1	14	CSASVGGGNSPLHF	TGCAGTGCTAGTGTCGGGGGGGGAAATTCACCCCTCCACTTT
TRBJ2-4	TRBD2	-	TRBV28	19	CASSLDPRAGDLAKNIQYF	TGTGCCAGCAGTTTGGACCCGAGAGCGGGAGACCTAGCCAAAAACATTCAGTACTTC
TRBJ2-1	-	-	TRBV2	13	CASSRTRDNEQFF	TGTGCCAGCAGTAGGACAAGAGACAATGAGCAGTTCTTC
TRBJ2-7	-	-	TRBV12-3/TRBV12-4	13	CASTNTPHGEQYF	TGTGCCAGCACCAACACACCTCACGGGGAGCAGTACTTC
TRBJ1-3	TRBD1	-	TRBV28	17	CASSELNRDRGGNTIYF	TGTGCCAGCAGTGAGCTGAATCGGGACAGGGGAGGAAACACCATATATTTT
TRBJ2-1	-	-	TRBV9	16	CASSDPHRGVYNEQFF	TGTGCCAGCAGCGACCCCCACCGGGGAGTTTACAATGAGCAGTTCTTC
TRBJ2-5	TRBD1	-	TRBV11-3	14	CASSFRDRQETQYF	TGTGCCAGCAGCTTTAGGGACAGACAAGAGACCCAGTACTTC
TRBJ2-4	TRBD2	-	TRBV7-2	18	CASSLGMWREGPKNIQYF	TGTGCCAGCAGCTTAGGGATGTGGCGGGAGGGACCCAAAAACATTCAGTACTTC
TRBJ1-1	-	few	TRBV28	14	CASSPDPGRGGAFF	TGTGCCAGCAGTCCCGACCCGGGCAGGGGTGGGGCTTTCTTT
TRBJ1-3	TRBD1	-	TRBV9	15	CASSLTGKTGNTIYF	TGTGCCAGCAGCCTGACAGGGAAAACTGGAAACACCATATATTTT
TRBJ2-2	TRBD1	few	TRBV4-3	13	CASSQTGAGELFF	TGCGCCAGCAGCCAGACAGGGGCCGGGGAGCTGTTTTTT
TRBJ2-5	-	-	TRBV3-1/TRBV3-2	13	CASSLTYGETQYF	TGTGCCAGCAGCCTGACTTACGGAGAGACCCAGTACTTC
TRBJ1-5	TRBD1	-	TRBV6-5	13	CASRLTGLQPQHF	TGTGCCAGCAGGTTGACAGGGCTCCAGCCCCAGCATTTT
TRBJ1-6	-	-	TRBV5-1	12	CASSSNNSPLHF	TGTGCCAGCAGCTCAAATAATTCACCCCTCCACTTT
TRBJ1-5	TRBD1	-	TRBV28	16	CASSGADRNPTQPQHF	TGTGCCAGCAGCGGAGCGGACAGGAACCCTACTCAGCCCCAGCATTTT
TRBJ1-2	-	-	TRBV28	13	CASSLVREVGYTF	TGTGCCAGCAGTTTAGTGCGGGAAGTCGGCTACACCTTC
TRBJ2-3	-	-	TRBV11-1	13	CASREQSTDTQYF	TGTGCCAGCAGGGAACAGAGCACAGATACGCAGTATTTT
TRBJ1-1	-	-	TRBV3-1/TRBV3-2	13	CASSRDMNTEAFF	TGTGCCAGCAGCCGCGATATGAACACTGAAGCTTTCTTT
TRBJ2-1	-	-	TRBV27	16	CASSFSILSSYNEQFF	TGTGCCAGCAGTTTTAGCATCCTGAGCTCCTACAATGAGCAGTTCTTC
TRBJ2-1	TRBD2	-	TRBV24-1	16	CATSDPGTRLFNEQFF	TGTGCCACCAGTGACCCCGGGACTAGGTTATTCAATGAGCAGTTCTTC
TRBJ1-1	-	-	TRBV10-3	14	CATERGPGDTEAFF	TGTGCCACCGAGCGGGGTCCAGGGGACACTGAAGCTTTCTTT
TRBJ2-7	-	-	TRBV7-9	12	CASSRGAYEQYF	TGTGCCAGCAGCCGGGGAGCCTACGAGCAGTACTTC
TRBJ2-1	TRBD1	-	TRBV7-9	14	CASSPPDRVNEQFF	TGTGCCAGCAGCCCACCGGACAGGGTGAATGAGCAGTTCTTC
TRBJ2-5	-	-	TRBV7-2	14	CASTNSLAGETQYF	TGTGCCAGCACCAACTCGCTAGCAGGAGAGACCCAGTACTTC
TRBJ1-4	-	-	TRBV7-9	12	CASSLADEKLFF	TGTGCCAGCAGCTTAGCCGATGAAAAACTGTTTTTT
TRBJ2-5	TRBD1	-	TRBV2	16	CASSRDRGSLGETQYF	TGTGCCAGCAGTCGGGACAGGGGAAGTCTAGGAGAGACCCAGTACTTC
TRBJ1-5	-	-	TRBV28	12	CASSFLNQPQHF	TGTGCCAGCAGTTTCCTCAATCAGCCCCAGCATTTT
TRBJ2-1	-	-	TRBV9	11	CASSPGNEQFF	TGTGCCAGCAGCCCAGGCAATGAGCAGTTCTTC
TRBJ2-7	-	-	TRBV6-5	16	CASSYSPGSPAYEQYF	TGTGCCAGCAGTTACTCCCCAGGTTCACCGGCCTACGAGCAGTACTTC